This T cell receptor beta chain is drawn from a study of T cell responses to AZD1222 COVID-19 vaccine. J was trimmed by 10 bases and V by 7 bases; bases with no gene match: 18. The CDR3 loop spans 16 amino acids. The germline V gene has CDR1 MDHEN and CDR2 SYDVKM. Study-wide results and caveats: The study found vaccine-associated CD4 TCRs spanning spike, dominant at 160-218 and 743-854. Spike-specific TCR breadth and depth were elevated following two AZD1222 doses. After the peak T cell response, and only then, were repertoires sampled. Baseline testing showed seropositivity in only six AZD1222 recipients.

Clones were sequenced by immunoSEQ multiplex PCR, and TCRdb holds only the in-frame ones, with some missing. The sample yields about 84,000 clones, 70% to 90% seen once. With respect to this clone: Its antigen remains unknown.

The input for sequencing was peripheral blood, taken 28 days after the second AZD1222 dose. This receptor was obtained from an adult who received the AZD1222 COVID-19 vaccine. The genes are TRBV28 and TRBJ2-1; TRBD2 aligns across 8 bases. The CDR3 loop is CASNRLLGGALNEQFF. The CDR3 DNA is TGTGCCAGCAACCGGCTGCTCGGGGGGGCACTAAACGAGCAGTTCTTC.